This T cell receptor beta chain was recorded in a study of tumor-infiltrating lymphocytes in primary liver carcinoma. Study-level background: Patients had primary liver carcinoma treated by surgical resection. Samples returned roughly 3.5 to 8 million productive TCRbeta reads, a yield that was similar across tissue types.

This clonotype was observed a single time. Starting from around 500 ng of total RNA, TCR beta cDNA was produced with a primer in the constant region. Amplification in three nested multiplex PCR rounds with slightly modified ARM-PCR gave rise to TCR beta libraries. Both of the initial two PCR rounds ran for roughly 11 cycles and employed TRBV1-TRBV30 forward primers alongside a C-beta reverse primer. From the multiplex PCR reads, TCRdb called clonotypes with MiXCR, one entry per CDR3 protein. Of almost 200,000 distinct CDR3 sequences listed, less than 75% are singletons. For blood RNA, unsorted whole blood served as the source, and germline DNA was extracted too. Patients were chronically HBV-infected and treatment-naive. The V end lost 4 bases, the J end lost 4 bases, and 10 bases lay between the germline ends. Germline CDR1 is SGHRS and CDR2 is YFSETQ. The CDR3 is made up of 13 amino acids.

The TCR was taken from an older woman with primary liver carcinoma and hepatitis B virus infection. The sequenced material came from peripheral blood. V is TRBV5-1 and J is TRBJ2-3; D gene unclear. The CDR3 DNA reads TGCGCCAGCAGCCCGCTTCTGGCAGATACGCAGTATTTT. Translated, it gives CASSPLLADTQYF. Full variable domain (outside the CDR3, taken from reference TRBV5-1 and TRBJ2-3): KAGVTQTPRYLIKTRGQQVTLSCSPISGHRSVSWYQQTPGQGLQFLFEYFSETQRNKGNFPGRFSGRQFSNSRSEMNVSTLELGDSALYLCASSPLLADTQYFGPGTRLTVL.